Given below is one T cell receptor beta chain in context. Its antigen is currently unknown. This entry is derived from a study of post-analysis software for immune sequencing data. Study findings and constraints: Compared with controls, patients had more of five TRBV segments, including TRBV5-6, TRBV5-1 and TRBV20-1. Controls showed significantly higher normalized Chao1 diversity than did multiple sclerosis patients. Batch-matched samples strongly co-clustered by F measure.

After removal of 6 bases from V and 6 bases from J, the junction contained 7 bases not matched to a gene. CDR1 and CDR2 (germline): MDHEN, SYDVKM. The length of the CDR3 is 14 residues. Every TCR beta cDNA library bore unique molecular identifiers. T cells numbering about 0.9 to 11 million yielded 450,000 to 600,000 cDNA molecules. TCRdb re-analysed the PCR reads in MiXCR, keeping a single row per CDR3 protein. This table has approximately 770,000 distinct CDR3 sequences, approximately 44% appearing once. The material sequenced was blood. The receptor comes from a girl under 18 with multiple sclerosis. The chain carries TRBV28 and TRBJ2-3; TRBD2 matches 9 bases. The CDR3 protein is CASRLREGQDTQYF. The CDR3 DNA sequence: TGTGCCAGCAGGTTGCGGGAGGGTCAGGATACGCAGTATTTT.